The T cell receptor beta chain under discussion was sequenced for a study of Graves' ophthalmopathy and Graves' hyperthyroidism (dated by TCRdb to the late 2010s). Context from the whole study: Peripheral blood samples were taken at the time of initial diagnosis, before any treatment was given. TCR beta repertoire signatures were used to distinguish Graves' ophthalmopathy from Graves' hyperthyroidism and to predict progression to ophthalmopathy. In total, 135 blood samples were TCR-sequenced: around 42 ophthalmopathy, some 80 hyperthyroidism and roughly 17 hyperthyroidism-to-ophthalmopathy patients. To explore V-J signatures distinguishing ophthalmopathy from hyperthyroidism, a discovery set of 100 or so patients (about 44 ophthalmopathy, 55 to 60 stable hyperthyroidism) was enrolled. An independent validation cohort comprised roughly 20 hyperthyroidism patients and over 15 patients who later progressed from hyperthyroidism to ophthalmopathy. T-cell repertoires of thyroid tissue and blood were compared in over 5 hyperthyroidism patients. Once sampling was done, hyperthyroidism patients were given methimazole at a starting dose of 30 mg daily, while ophthalmopathy patients were given high-dose intravenous methylprednisolone.

CDR1 and CDR2, per the germline V gene, are MGHDK and SYGVNS. Counted from cysteine to phenylalanine, this CDR3 has 16 amino acids. Just CDR3 DNA is preserved here, 48 bases in frame from base 1. TCR beta CDR3 regions were amplified from RNA transcripts for repertoire sequencing. HTBI primers and the Qiagen OneStep RT-PCR kit were used in a first-round RT-PCR, which was followed by a second-round multiplex PCR, size selection and purification. Libraries were sequenced on an Illumina HiSeq2000 using paired-end 100 bp reads. The paper's data handling went like this. SOAPnuke was used for read processing, and reads with adapters, uncalled bases, a mean Phred below 15, or no exact constant-primer or identifier match were discarded. COPE v1.2.5 was used to merge the high-quality paired reads. Clonotypes were defined as unique nucleotide sequences and were aligned to IMGT TRB V, D and J references using MiTCR v1.1. The analysis was limited to V-J combinations with a frequency above 0.0001, which together covered 99.2% of repertoires. For each V-J combination, a TCR clonal expansion and chaos score was defined as the ratio of F50 clonal expansion to chaos observed in the TCRdist matrix. Welch's t-statistics and random forest were used to reduce features to 13 V-J combinations, which were fed into a naive Bayes classifier. The Morisita-Horn index was used to measure how similar the thyroid and blood repertoires were. The public reads were reanalyzed by TCRdb: fastp trimming at Q25, MiXCR alignment, in-frame beta chains only. Entries are consolidated by CDR3 protein sequence, retaining the most common genes and DNA. Here the V and J calls rest on TCRdb's processing, not on the authors' analysis. Here the sample has around 660,000 distinct CDR3 sequences; 35% to 50% occur a single time. The ten biggest clones cover over 2.5% of the sample.

Study-wide findings and limitations: In validation, the model predicted ophthalmopathy progression with 55% to 71% sensitivity and around 72% specificity; 12 predicted patients were CT-confirmed with GO in a median of roughly 6.8 months. Most of the expanded thyroid clonotypes with a frequency above 0.001 were also detected in blood, and it was suggested that the thyroid immune response may be reflected by blood repertoires. In cross-validation, the 13-signature model distinguished ophthalmopathy from stable hyperthyroidism with approximately 88% sensitivity and around 82% specificity, and in the test set the corresponding values were approximately 79% and 70%. No statistical method was used to predetermine the sample size, and group allocation was not hidden from the investigators.

As regards this clonotype: Its antigen is not yet known. At one end the junction does not follow the germline gene, possibly because of a read error.

Patients with ophthalmopathy had moderately to severely active disease, with a Clinical Activity Score of 3 or more, a NOSPECS grade of 4 or more, and a disease duration of less than 3 months. Patients with other autoimmune diseases, uncontrolled infections, pregnancy or lactation were excluded from the study. Clinical symptoms, serum thyroxine, TRAb, thyroid ultrasound and orbital computed tomography formed the basis of the diagnosis. Ficoll-Paque density gradient centrifugation was used to isolate PBMCs from around 9.1 ml of fresh peripheral blood. Total RNA was extracted with Trizol reagent and quality-checked on an Agilent 2100 Bioanalyzer.

The sequenced material came from peripheral blood. The TCR was taken from an adult man with Graves' ophthalmopathy. The chain couples TRBV25-1 to TRBJ1-3; tentative D gene TRBD1, with 6 bases matching. The DNA reads TGTGCCGGCAGTTTTGGGGGCTCCCTCTCTGGAAACACCATATATTTT. This is translated as CAGSFGGSLSGNTIYF.